A single sample gave rise to the 7 T cell receptor beta chains below, sequenced in a study of T cell repertoires in cytomegalovirus infection. The antigens of these receptors remain unknown. Using its own MiXCR run on the reads, TCRdb lists one record per CDR3 protein. The sample contains 70,000 to 95,000 distinct CDR3 sequences, about 29% of which appear only once. The specimen was CD8+ T cells from cultured PBMCs, collected from culture after CMV antigen stimulation. The receptors were sampled from a human donor in good health (CMV status not recorded). Some clones in this sample may be carry-over from other donors' samples.

This clonotype was picked up many times. The chain couples TRBV12-3 or TRBV12-4 to TRBJ2-3, with D hard to call. V was cut by 8 bases and J by 4 bases, with 13 bases left in between. This CDR3 region has 13 residues. The CDR3 sequence is CASGLISSDTQYF. The CDR3 bases are TGTGCCAGCGGATTAATTTCTTCAGATACGCAGTATTTT.

The rearrangement uses TRBV11-3 and TRBJ2-1; D gene ambiguous. Looked up from germline, CDR1 is SGHNT and CDR2 is YENEEA. The CDR3 totals 13 residues. The ends were cut back, 5 bases at V and 5 bases at J, with 10 bases in the middle. The CDR3 spells CASSPSGDNEQFF. The CDR3 DNA reads as TGTGCCAGCAGCCCATCTGGGGACAATGAGCAGTTCTTC.

The CDR3 spells CASSFMVGGAATEAFF. The CDR3 DNA follows: TGCGCCAGCAGCTTCATGGTCGGGGGGGCGGCCACTGAAGCTTTCTTT. The chain couples TRBV4-1 to TRBJ1-1, with a tentative D call TRBD1 (6 bases). Trimming left V 5 bases short and J 4 bases short, with 20 bases between. Germline CDR1 is MGHRA and CDR2 is YSYEKL. The CDR3 extends over 16 amino acids.

This clonotype appeared a few times. The chain combines TRBV7-9 with TRBJ2-7, with 7 positions matching TRBD2. The J segment lost 2 bases and the V segment lost 5 bases, leaving 6 bases of the junction unmatched. The germline V gene encodes CDR1 SEHNR and CDR2 FQNEAQ (reference sequence). This CDR3 has 14 amino acids. The CDR3 DNA sequence: TGTGCCAGCAGCCCGGGCGGGGGAACCTACGAGCAGTACTTC. Amino acid sequence: CASSPGGGTYEQYF.

This clonotype was seen ten or more times. This rearrangement joins TRBV7-2 to TRBJ1-1, with 8 bases matching TRBD1. Germline CDR1 is SGHTA and CDR2 is FQGNSA. The J segment lost 3 bases and the V segment lost 4 bases, leaving 13 bases of the junction unmatched. The CDR3 covers 17 residues. CDR3 protein: CASSSVGQGKLDTEAFF. The CDR3 DNA reads TGTGCCAGCAGCTCTGTTGGACAGGGAAAACTGGACACTGAAGCTTTCTTT. Looking up the rest from reference TRBV7-2 and TRBJ1-1 gives the full variable domain: GAGVSQSPSNKVTEKGKDVELRCDPISGHTALYWYRQSLGQGLEFLIYFQGNSAPDKSGLPSDRFSAERTGGSVSTLTIQRTQQEDSAVYLCASSSVGQGKLDTEAFFGQGTRLTVV.

In its sample, this clonotype was seen many times. This chain uses TRBV7-2 with TRBJ2-7; maybe TRBD2 (6 bases). Trimming shortened V by 1 base and J by 5 bases, and 12 bases separated the two germline ends. The CDR3 spans 14 residues. Germline CDR1 SGHTA, CDR2 FQGNSA. As DNA, the CDR3 is TGTGCCAGCAGCTTAGGGGCTAGCGTCCACGAGCAGTACTTC. It codes for CASSLGASVHEQYF.

In this sample, this clonotype turned up many times. This sequence joins TRBV7-6 and TRBJ1-1; 9 nucleotides line up with TRBD1. The CDR3 is made up of 15 amino acids. The germline V gene encodes CDR1 SGHVS and CDR2 FNYEAQ. The ends lost 4 bases at V and 1 base at J; junction bases unmatched: 4. The CDR3 spells CASSSRQGENTEAFF. The CDR3 nucleotides are TGTGCCAGCAGCTCCCGACAGGGGGAGAACACTGAAGCTTTCTTT.